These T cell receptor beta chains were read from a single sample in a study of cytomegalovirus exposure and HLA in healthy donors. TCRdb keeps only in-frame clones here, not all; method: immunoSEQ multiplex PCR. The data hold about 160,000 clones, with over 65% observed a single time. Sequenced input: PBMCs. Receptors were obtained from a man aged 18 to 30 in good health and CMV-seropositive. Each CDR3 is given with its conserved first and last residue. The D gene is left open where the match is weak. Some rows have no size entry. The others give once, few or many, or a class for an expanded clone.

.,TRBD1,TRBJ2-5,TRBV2,TGTGCCAGCTTCTATGTGGGACGGACAGGGGAAGGAGAGACCCAGTACTTC,CASFYVGRTGEGETQYF
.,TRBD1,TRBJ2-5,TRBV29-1,TGCAGCGCTGGAGGACAGGACAACCAAGAGACCCAGTACTTC,CSAGGQDNQETQYF
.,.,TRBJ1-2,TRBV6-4,TGTGCCAGCAGGCGGAGCGAAAACTATGGCTACACCTTC,CASRRSENYGYTF
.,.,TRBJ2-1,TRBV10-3,TGTGCCACGTTGACTAGTACCTACAATGAGCAGTTCTTC,CATLTSTYNEQFF
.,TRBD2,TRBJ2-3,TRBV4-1,TGCGCCAGCAGCCCACGAGGCGGGAGTATGACAGATACGCAGTATTTT,CASSPRGGSMTDTQYF
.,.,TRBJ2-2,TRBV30,TGTGCCTGGACCCCACTTGCGGCCGGGGAGCTGTTTTTT,CAWTPLAAGELFF
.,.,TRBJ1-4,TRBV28,TGTGCCACCGGACAGCCAAATGAAAAACTGTTTTTT,CATGQPNEKLFF
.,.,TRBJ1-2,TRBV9,TGTGCCAGCAGCGTAGCCCCACAGGAAATTACTTATGGCTACACCTTC,CASSVAPQEITYGYTF
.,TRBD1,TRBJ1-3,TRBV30,TGTGCCTGGAGTCGACCGGGACAGGGTGGAAACACCATATATTTT,CAWSRPGQGGNTIYF
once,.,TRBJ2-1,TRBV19,TGTGCCAGTAGTATACAGGACATTGGGAATGAGCAGTTCTTC,CASSIQDIGNEQFF